This TCR beta chain emerged from a study of technical replicates of blood from several donors. The germline CDR1 and CDR2 sequences are MNHEY and SVGAGI. The V and J ends lost 4 bases and 2 bases respectively, with 8 bases between them. This CDR3 is 13 amino acids long. TCRdb keeps only in-frame clones here, not all; method: immunoSEQ multiplex PCR. Of tens of thousands of clones in the sample, about 94% were seen once. Sequencing was carried out using T cells isolated from PBMCs. The source is a human donor in good health. V is TRBV6-5 and J is TRBJ2-5; D gene uncertain. CDR3 residues: CASSFGPQETQYF. The CDR3 DNA reads as TGTGCCAGCAGTTTTGGGCCACAAGAGACCCAGTACTTC.